The present entry profiles one T cell receptor beta chain with its context. The antigen is not known. These data are taken from a study of cytomegalovirus exposure and HLA in healthy donors. Whole-study context: According to later analysis, the same platform produced the roughly 120 validation and some 680 first-cohort repertoires.

Overall study results and limits: The investigators catalogued 150 to 200 TCR beta chains as cytomegalovirus-associated.

Germline V CDR1 and CDR2: KGHSH, LQKENI. The CDR3 extends over 15 amino acids. V shed 3 bases and J 0 bases; nucleotides not matched to a gene: 5. The repertoire was sequenced with immunoSEQ multiplex PCR; TCRdb's copy has only in-frame clones and lacks some. The sample has 250,000 to 300,000 clones, 70% to 90% seen once. J is TRBJ2-7 and V is TRBV18, with 7 nucleotides matching TRBD1. The receptor was isolated from a woman aged 18-29 years in good health and CMV-seronegative. The specimen was PBMCs. The CDR3 sequence is CASSPFRDSSYEQYF. CDR3 DNA sequence: TGTGCCAGCTCACCCTTCCGGGACAGCTCCTACGAGCAGTACTTC.